The 21 T cell receptor beta chains reported below all come from one sample, sequenced in a study of cytomegalovirus exposure and HLA in healthy donors. With 60 Vbeta and 13 Jbeta primers, the PCR was carried out. Here immunoSEQ multiplex PCR was the method, and the copy in TCRdb shows in-frame clones only, minus some. The sample contains 150,000 or so clones, around 80% of which appear only once. The specimen sequenced was PBMCs. The receptors originated from a woman aged 40 to 50 in good health and CMV-seronegative.

In this sample, this clone turned up a few times. The genes are TRBV7-9 and TRBJ2-1; D may be TRBD2 (7 bases). The CDR3 sequence is 15 residues long. Looked up from germline, CDR1 is SEHNR and CDR2 is FQNEAQ (reference sequence). V lost 5 bases and J 0 bases, leaving 11 bases between the germline ends. CDR3 sequence: CASSRRGGSYNEQFF. CDR3 sequence (DNA): TGTGCCAGCAGCCGAAGGGGGGGCTCCTACAATGAGCAGTTCTTC.

The chain employs TRBV5-1 and TRBJ2-7, with 13 bases matching TRBD2. This CDR3 has 15 residues. V trimming: 4 bases; J trimming: 9 bases; junction bases outside the gene matches: 10. Looked up from germline, CDR1 is SGHRS and CDR2 is YFSETQ. CDR3 sequence: CASSTWTSGSSRQYF. The CDR3 DNA reads as TGCGCCAGCAGCACCTGGACTAGCGGGAGTTCCAGGCAGTACTTC.

The count of this clone is one. One end of the junction varies from germline; a read error may be responsible. Here the CDR3 DNA reads TGTGCTAGCAGCGCCCTACTTGACAATGAGCAGTTCTTC. It codes for CASSALLDNEQFF. The chain is built from TRBV7-7 and TRBJ2-1; D unclear. Germline CDR1 is SSHAT and CDR2 is FNYEAQ (reference sequence). The CDR3 is 13 residues long.

The chain combines TRBV13 with TRBJ2-3, with D uncertain. V lost 5 bases, J lost 2 bases, and 11 bases lay in between. Germline CDR1 PRHDT, CDR2 FYEKMQ (reference sequence). CDR3 length equals 14 residues. CDR3: CASSHSYFTDTQYF. CDR3 DNA: TGTGCCAGCAGCCATTCCTACTTCACAGATACGCAGTATTTT.

The chain recombines TRBV19 with TRBJ2-1; the match to TRBD2 covers 7 bases. Unmatched junction bases numbered 7, after V lost 4 bases and J lost 4 bases. Germline CDR1 is LNHDA and CDR2 is SQIVND (reference sequence). The CDR3 is 15 amino acids. As DNA, the CDR3 is TGTGCCAGTAGTAGAGGCGGGGGAGGATACAATGAGCAGTTCTTC. It yields the protein CASSRGGGGYNEQFF.

The gene calls are TRBV15 and TRBJ2-7; D is possibly TRBD1 (5 bases). CDR3 length equals 15 residues. V shed 0 bases and J shed 4 bases, with 13 bases lying between them. In germline, CDR1 is LNHNV, CDR2 YYDKDF (reference sequence). CDR3 in DNA: TGTGCCACCAGCAGAGACCCTACAGGTTATTACGAGCAGTACTTC. This codes for CATSRDPTGYYEQYF.

With regard to this clone: The identical CDR3 is also encoded by other nucleotide sequences in the sample. This chain links TRBV29-1 with TRBJ1-1; 9 bases fit TRBD1. V was pared by 6 bases and J by 7 bases, with 6 bases of the junction left unmatched. Germline V gene sequence: CDR1 SQVTM, CDR2 ANQGSEA. This CDR3 is built from 12 residues. The CDR3: CSVQTGGVEAFF. The CDR3 DNA sequence: TGCAGCGTCCAGACAGGGGGGGTTGAAGCTTTCTTT.

The J gene is TRBJ1-5, the V gene TRBV14; 7 positions match TRBD1. The germline V gene has CDR1 SGHDN and CDR2 FVKESK. With V trimmed by 0 bases and J by 2 bases, 13 bases remained unmatched. The CDR3 length is 19 residues. The CDR3 coding sequence is TGTGCCAGCAGCCAAGAGACAGGGAGAGTTTGGGTTCGCAATCAGCCCCAGCATTTT. Its protein product is CASSQETGRVWVRNQPQHF.

This chain connects TRBV19 to TRBJ1-3, with D tentatively TRBD1 (6 bases). The CDR3 consists of 13 residues. V lost 9 bases and J 0 bases, leaving 9 bases between the germline ends. CDR1 is LNHDA and CDR2 is SQIVND in the germline V gene (reference sequence). For the CDR3, the DNA is TGTGCCAGCCGGACAGCCTCTGGAAACACCATATATTTT. This gives the protein CASRTASGNTIYF. The complete variable domain, with remaining parts taken from reference TRBV19 and TRBJ1-3, reads DGGITQSPKYLFRKEGQNVTLSCEQNLNHDAMYWYRQDPGQGLRLIYYSQIVNDFQKGDIAEGYSVSREKKESFPLTVTSAQKNPTAFYLCASRTASGNTIYFGEGSWLTVV.

This chain links TRBV30 with TRBJ2-7; D may be TRBD2 (6 bases). CDR1 is GTSNPN, CDR2 SVGIG, per germline (reference sequence). The CDR3 has 15 residues. V lost 1 base, J lost 6 bases, and 19 bases lay in between. The chain's CDR3 is CAWSGAQRAAFEQYF. The CDR3 DNA is TGTGCCTGGAGTGGGGCTCAGCGGGCCGCTTTCGAGCAGTACTTC.

This clone has only a few counts. The chain joins TRBV11-2 to TRBJ1-5; D is perhaps TRBD1 (6 bases). V shed 0 bases and J shed 4 bases, with 10 bases lying between them. The V gene's germline CDR1 is SGHAT and CDR2 FQNNGV. This CDR3 spans 15 amino acids. The CDR3: CASSLEGQGNQPQHF. In DNA form, the CDR3 reads TGTGCCAGCAGCTTAGAGGGGCAGGGGAATCAGCCCCAGCATTTT.

The V and J genes are TRBV28 and TRBJ1-2; 10 bases fit TRBD1. The CDR3 sequence is 14 residues long. The germline gives CDR1 MDHEN, CDR2 SYDVKM. Trimming at V came to 6 bases and at J to 5 bases, leaving 6 bases not matched to a gene. CDR3 nucleotides: TGTGCCAGCAGGTTTCCGGGACAGGGGTATGGCTACACCTTC. Protein product: CASRFPGQGYGYTF.

The chain links TRBV28 to TRBJ1-6, with D possibly TRBD1 on 6 matching bases. From germline, CDR1 is MDHEN and CDR2 SYDVKM. The CDR3 has 15 amino acids. Trimming cost V 3 bases and J 10 bases, with 16 bases left between them. In DNA form, the CDR3 reads TGTGCCAGCAGTTTCTCAGACAGGTCAGGCTCACCCCTCCACTTT. Translated: CASSFSDRSGSPLHF.

This rearrangement joins TRBV23-1 to TRBJ1-1; 11 nucleotides line up with TRBD1. TRBV23-1 is flagged as an ORF with uncertain function. The CDR3 consists of 16 residues. V shed 2 bases, J shed 3 bases, and the junction held 5 bases outside the gene matches. CDR3 nucleotide sequence: TGCGCCAGCAGTCAACCCAAGGGACAGGGGGACACTGAAGCTTTCTTT. Protein sequence: CASSQPKGQGDTEAFF.

The chain combines TRBV6-5 with TRBJ1-2; 9 bases match TRBD1. Germline values: CDR1 MNHEY, CDR2 SVGAGI. The CDR3 is 13 amino acids. The V and J ends lost 6 bases and 6 bases, in that order; junction bases with no gene match: 5. CDR3 region: CASRPTGGNGYTF. DNA of the CDR3: TGTGCCAGCAGGCCGACAGGGGGTAATGGCTACACCTTC.

The rearrangement links TRBV30 to TRBJ1-1, with D possibly being TRBD1 (6 bases). V was cut by 8 bases and J by 0 bases, with 13 bases left in between. CDR1 and CDR2 (germline): GTSNPN, SVGIG (reference sequence). The CDR3 has 13 amino acids. CDR3 sequence: CARGQGLNTEAFF. CDR3 nucleotides: TGTGCCCGGGGTCAGGGGTTGAACACTGAAGCTTTCTTT.

V gene TRBV19 combines with J gene TRBJ2-2; 10 bases line up with TRBD2. The CDR3 covers 18 residues. CDR1 and CDR2 (germline): LNHDA, SQIVND (reference sequence). V shed 5 bases and J 3 bases; nucleotides not matched to a gene: 12. The CDR3 DNA is TGTGCCAGTAGTTCAGCCAGCGGGGGGGTGATCGACACCGGGGAGCTGTTTTTT. This encodes CASSSASGGVIDTGELFF.

The chain is built from TRBV5-1 and TRBJ1-3; D is unclear. This CDR3 has 13 residues. The ends were cut back, 7 bases at V and 3 bases at J, with 11 bases in the middle. Germline assignment: CDR1 SGHRS and CDR2 YFSETQ. The DNA of the CDR3 is TGCGCCAGCGCTATCGGTGATGGAAACACCATATATTTT. It encodes CASAIGDGNTIYF. The whole variable domain, filled in from reference TRBV5-1 and TRBJ1-3, reads KAGVTQTPRYLIKTRGQQVTLSCSPISGHRSVSWYQQTPGQGLQFLFEYFSETQRNKGNFPGRFSGRQFSNSRSEMNVSTLELGDSALYLCASAIGDGNTIYFGEGSWLTVV.

The chain joins TRBV27 to TRBJ2-3, with 9 bases fitting TRBD2. With V trimmed by 3 bases and J by 5 bases, 12 bases remained unmatched. CDR1 is MNHEY, CDR2 SMNVEV, per germline (reference sequence). The CDR3 consists of 17 residues. The CDR3 DNA sequence: TGTGCCAGCAGTTTGAGGTCTAGCGGGATAAGGAGAGATACGCAGTATTTT. Its translation: CASSLRSSGIRRDTQYF.

As concerns this clone: Without the conserved terminal phenylalanine or tryptophan, this CDR3 likely stems from a read error. J is TRBJ2-3 and V is TRBV29-1; 8 bases line up with TRBD2. The germline CDR1 and CDR2 sequences are SQVTM and ANQGSEA. The J segment lost 1 base and the V segment lost 6 bases, leaving 6 bases of the junction unmatched. This CDR3 is built from 14 residues. CDR3 sequence reads: CSVERGSGTDTQYV. The DNA of the CDR3 is TGCAGCGTGGAGCGGGGGAGTGGCACAGATACGCAGTATGTT.

On this clone: Other DNA sequences within the sample encode an identical CDR3. The chain uses TRBV2 and TRBJ1-5; the match to TRBD1 covers 9 bases. After removal of 6 bases from V and 4 bases from J, the junction contained 7 bases not matched to a gene. Germline CDR1 reads SNHLY; CDR2 reads FYNNEI. The CDR3 spans 15 residues. CDR3 protein: CASREDRGDNQPQHF. The DNA for the CDR3 is TGTGCCAGCAGGGAGGACAGGGGCGATAATCAGCCCCAGCATTTT.